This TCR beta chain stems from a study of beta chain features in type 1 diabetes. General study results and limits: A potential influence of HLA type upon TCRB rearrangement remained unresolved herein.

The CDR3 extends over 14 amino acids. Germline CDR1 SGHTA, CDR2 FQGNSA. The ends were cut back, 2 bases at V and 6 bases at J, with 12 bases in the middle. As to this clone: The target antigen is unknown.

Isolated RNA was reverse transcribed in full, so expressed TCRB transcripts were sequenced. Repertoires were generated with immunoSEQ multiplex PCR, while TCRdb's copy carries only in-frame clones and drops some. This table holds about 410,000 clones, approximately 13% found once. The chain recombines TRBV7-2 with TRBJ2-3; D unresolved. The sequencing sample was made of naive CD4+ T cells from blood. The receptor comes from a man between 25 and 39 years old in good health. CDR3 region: CASSLISIRDTQYF. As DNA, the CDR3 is TGTGCCAGCAGCTTAATCAGTATCCGGGATACGCAGTATTTT.